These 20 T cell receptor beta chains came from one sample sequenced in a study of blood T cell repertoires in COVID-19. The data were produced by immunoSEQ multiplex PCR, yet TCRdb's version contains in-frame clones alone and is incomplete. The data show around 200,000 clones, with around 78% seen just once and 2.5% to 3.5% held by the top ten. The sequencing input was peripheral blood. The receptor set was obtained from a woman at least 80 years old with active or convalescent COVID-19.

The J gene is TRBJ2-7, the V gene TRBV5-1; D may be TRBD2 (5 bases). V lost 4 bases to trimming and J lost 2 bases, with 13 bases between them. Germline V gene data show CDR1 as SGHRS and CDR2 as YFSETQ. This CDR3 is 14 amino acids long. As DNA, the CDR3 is TGCGCCAGCAGCCGGACTCTGCCTACCTACGAGCAGTACTTC. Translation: CASSRTLPTYEQYF.

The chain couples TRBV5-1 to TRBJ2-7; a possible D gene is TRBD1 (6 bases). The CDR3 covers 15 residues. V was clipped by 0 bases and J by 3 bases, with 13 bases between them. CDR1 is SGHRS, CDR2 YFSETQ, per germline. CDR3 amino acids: CASSLDGGRGYEQYF. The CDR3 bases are TGCGCCAGCAGCTTGGACGGAGGCAGGGGCTACGAGCAGTACTTC.

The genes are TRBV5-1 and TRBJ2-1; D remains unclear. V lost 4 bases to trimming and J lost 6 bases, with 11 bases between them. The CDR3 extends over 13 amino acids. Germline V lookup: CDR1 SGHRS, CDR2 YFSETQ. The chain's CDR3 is CASSRPASNEQFF. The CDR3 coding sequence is TGCGCCAGCAGCCGCCCGGCTAGCAATGAGCAGTTCTTC.

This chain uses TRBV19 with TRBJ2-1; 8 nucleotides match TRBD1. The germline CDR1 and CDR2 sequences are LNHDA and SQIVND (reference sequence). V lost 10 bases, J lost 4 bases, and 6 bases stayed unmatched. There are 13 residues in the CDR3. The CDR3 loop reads CATRGRGYNEQFF. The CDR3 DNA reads TGTGCCACCAGGGGGCGTGGGTACAATGAGCAGTTCTTC.

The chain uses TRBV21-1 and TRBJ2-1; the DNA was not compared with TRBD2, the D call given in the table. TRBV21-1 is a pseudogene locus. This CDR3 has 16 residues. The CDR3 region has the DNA TGTGCCAGCAGCAAAGTTCCGCGGGGGGCCTACAATGAGCAGTTCTTC. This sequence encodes CASSKVPRGAYNEQFF.

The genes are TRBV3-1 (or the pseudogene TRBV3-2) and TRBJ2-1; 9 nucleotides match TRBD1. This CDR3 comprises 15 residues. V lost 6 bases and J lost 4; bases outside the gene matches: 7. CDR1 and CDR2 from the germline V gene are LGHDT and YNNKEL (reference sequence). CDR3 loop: CASRPDRGLYNEQFF. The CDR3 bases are TGTGCCAGCAGACCTGACAGGGGGTTATACAATGAGCAGTTCTTC.

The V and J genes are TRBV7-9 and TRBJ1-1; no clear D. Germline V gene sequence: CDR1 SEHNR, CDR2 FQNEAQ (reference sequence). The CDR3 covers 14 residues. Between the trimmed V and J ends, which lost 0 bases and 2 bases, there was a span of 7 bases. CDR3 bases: TGTGCCAGCAGCTTAGCGCTTAGTAACACTGAAGCTTTCTTT. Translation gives CASSLALSNTEAFF. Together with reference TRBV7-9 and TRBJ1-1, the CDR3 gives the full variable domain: DTGVSQNPRHKITKRGQNVTFRCDPISEHNRLYWYRQTLGQGPEFLTYFQNEAQLEKSRLLSDRFSAERPKGSFSTLEIQRTEQGDSAMYLCASSLALSNTEAFFGQGTRLTVV.

The CDR3, as DNA: TGTGCCAGCAGCTTCTCCGGGACAGTCATCACTGAAGCTTTCTTT. Its translation: CASSFSGTVITEAFF. The J gene is TRBJ1-1, the V gene TRBV11-2; 7 nucleotides align to TRBD1. Per the germline V gene, CDR1 is SGHAT and CDR2 is FQNNGV. CDR3 length: 15 residues. The ends lost 3 bases at V and 4 bases at J; junction bases unmatched: 8.

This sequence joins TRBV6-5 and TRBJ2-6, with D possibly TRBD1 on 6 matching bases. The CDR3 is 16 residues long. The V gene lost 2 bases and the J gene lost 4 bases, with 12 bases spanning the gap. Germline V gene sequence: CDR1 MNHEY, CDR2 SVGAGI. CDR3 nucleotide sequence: TGTGCCAGCAGTTACGGCTCAGGGGCCGGGGCCAACGTCCTGACTTTC. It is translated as CASSYGSGAGANVLTF.

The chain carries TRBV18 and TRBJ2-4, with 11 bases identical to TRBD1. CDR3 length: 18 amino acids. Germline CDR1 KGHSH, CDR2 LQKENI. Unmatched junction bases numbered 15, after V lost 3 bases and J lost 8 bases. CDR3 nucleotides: TGTGCCAGCTCACCCAACGCCGGGACAGGGGGTCAACTGGACATTCAGTACTTC. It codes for CASSPNAGTGGQLDIQYF.

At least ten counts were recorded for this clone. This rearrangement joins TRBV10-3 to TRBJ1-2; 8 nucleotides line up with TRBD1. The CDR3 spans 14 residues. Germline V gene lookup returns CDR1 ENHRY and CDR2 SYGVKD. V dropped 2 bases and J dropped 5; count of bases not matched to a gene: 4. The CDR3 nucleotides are TGTGCCATCAGTGAGGCCAACAGGGGGTATGGCTACACCTTC. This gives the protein CAISEANRGYGYTF.

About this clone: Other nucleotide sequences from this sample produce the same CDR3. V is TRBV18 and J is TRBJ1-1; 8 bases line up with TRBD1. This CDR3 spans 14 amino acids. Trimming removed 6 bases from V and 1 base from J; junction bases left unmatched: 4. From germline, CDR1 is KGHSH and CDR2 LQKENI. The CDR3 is CASSPGQGNTEAFF. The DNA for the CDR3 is TGTGCCAGCTCGCCCGGACAGGGGAACACTGAAGCTTTCTTT.

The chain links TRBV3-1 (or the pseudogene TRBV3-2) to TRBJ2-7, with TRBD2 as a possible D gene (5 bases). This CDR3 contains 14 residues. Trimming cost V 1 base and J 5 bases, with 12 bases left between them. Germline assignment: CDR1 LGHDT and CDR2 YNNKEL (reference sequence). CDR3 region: CASSQVPGIDEQYF. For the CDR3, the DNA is TGTGCCAGCAGCCAAGTCCCCGGGATCGACGAGCAGTACTTC.

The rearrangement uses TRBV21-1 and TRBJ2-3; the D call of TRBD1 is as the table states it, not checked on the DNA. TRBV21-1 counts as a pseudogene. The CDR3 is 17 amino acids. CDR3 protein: CASSKASGTARTDTQYF. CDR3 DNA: TGTGCCAGCAGCAAAGCCTCCGGGACAGCAAGGACAGATACGCAGTATTTT.

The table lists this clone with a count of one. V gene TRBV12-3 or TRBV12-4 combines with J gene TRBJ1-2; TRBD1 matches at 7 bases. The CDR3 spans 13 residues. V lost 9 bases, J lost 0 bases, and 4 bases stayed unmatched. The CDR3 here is CASGQAANYGYTF. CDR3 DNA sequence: TGTGCCAGTGGACAGGCAGCTAACTATGGCTACACCTTC.

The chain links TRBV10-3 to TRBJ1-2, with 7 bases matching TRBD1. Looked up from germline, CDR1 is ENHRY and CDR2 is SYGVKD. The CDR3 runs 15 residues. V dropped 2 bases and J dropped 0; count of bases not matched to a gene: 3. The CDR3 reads CAISEGQASNYGYTF. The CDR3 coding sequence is TGTGCCATCAGTGAGGGACAGGCCTCTAACTATGGCTACACCTTC.

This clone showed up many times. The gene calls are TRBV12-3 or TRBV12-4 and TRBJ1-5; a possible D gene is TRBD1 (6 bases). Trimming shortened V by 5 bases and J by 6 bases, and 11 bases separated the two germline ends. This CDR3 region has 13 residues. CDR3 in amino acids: CASSGGARQPQHF. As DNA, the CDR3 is TGTGCCAGCAGTGGGGGGGCCCGTCAGCCCCAGCATTTT.

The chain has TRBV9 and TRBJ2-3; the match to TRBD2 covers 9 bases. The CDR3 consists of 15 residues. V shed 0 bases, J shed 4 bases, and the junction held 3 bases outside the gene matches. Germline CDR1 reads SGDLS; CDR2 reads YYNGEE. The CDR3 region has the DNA TGTGCCAGCAGCGTAGTTAGCGGGGGTGCAGATACGCAGTATTTT. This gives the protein CASSVVSGGADTQYF.

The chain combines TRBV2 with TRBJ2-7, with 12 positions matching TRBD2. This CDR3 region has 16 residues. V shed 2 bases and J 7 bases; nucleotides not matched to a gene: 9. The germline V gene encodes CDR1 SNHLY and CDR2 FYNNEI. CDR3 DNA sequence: TGTGCCAGCAGTGAATTATCGCTAGCGGGGGGGAGTGAGCAGTACTTC. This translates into CASSELSLAGGSEQYF.

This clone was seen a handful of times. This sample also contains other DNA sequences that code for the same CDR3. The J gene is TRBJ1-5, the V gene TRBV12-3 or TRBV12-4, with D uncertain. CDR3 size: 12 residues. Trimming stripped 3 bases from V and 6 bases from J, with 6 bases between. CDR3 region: CASSFGGQPQHF. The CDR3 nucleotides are TGTGCCAGCAGTTTCGGTGGTCAGCCCCAGCATTTT.